This T cell receptor (beta chain) was profiled in a study of coeliac disease. Study background: The study queried TRBV7-2 bias without high-resolution HLA data. Findings of the study overall: Of coeliac lamina propria samples, 9 of 18 held published gliadin-specific TRB sequences, versus 1 of 6 controls.

Concerning this clone itself: Its target is unknown.

The CDR3 covers 14 residues. Germline V gene sequence: CDR1 SGHKS, CDR2 YYEKEE (reference sequence). J was trimmed by 4 bases and V by 4 bases; bases with no gene match: 7. Sequenced by immunoSEQ multiplex PCR; TCRdb stores in-frame clones only, minus some. Here the sample spans more than 2,000 clones, more than 60% being singletons. The clonotype was recovered from a woman aged 65 to 85 with celiac disease on a gluten-free diet. Specimen: lamina propria lymphocytes from the gut. The chain employs TRBV5-5 and TRBJ1-2; 7 bases line up with TRBD1. The CDR3 reads CASSRTGEGYGYTF. The CDR3 nucleotides read TGTGCCAGCAGCCGAACAGGGGAAGGCTATGGCTACACCTTC.